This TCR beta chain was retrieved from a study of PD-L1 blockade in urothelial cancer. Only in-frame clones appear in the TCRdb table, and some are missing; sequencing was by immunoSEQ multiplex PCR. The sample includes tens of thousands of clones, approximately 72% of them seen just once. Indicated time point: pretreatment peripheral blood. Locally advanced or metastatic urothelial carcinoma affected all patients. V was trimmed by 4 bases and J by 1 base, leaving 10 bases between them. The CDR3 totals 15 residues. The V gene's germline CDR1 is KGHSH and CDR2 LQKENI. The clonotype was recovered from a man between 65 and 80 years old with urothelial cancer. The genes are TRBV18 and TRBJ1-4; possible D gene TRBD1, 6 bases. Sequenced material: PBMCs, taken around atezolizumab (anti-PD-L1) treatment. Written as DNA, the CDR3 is TGTGCCAGCTCACAGGAACAGGGAACTAATGAAAAACTGTTTTTT. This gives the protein CASSQEQGTNEKLFF. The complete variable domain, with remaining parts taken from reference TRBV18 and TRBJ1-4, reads NAGVMQNPRHLVRRRGQEARLRCSPMKGHSHVYWYRQLPEEGLKFMVYLQKENIIDESGMPKERFSAEFPKEGPSILRIQQVVRGDSAAYFCASSQEQGTNEKLFFGSGTQLSVL.